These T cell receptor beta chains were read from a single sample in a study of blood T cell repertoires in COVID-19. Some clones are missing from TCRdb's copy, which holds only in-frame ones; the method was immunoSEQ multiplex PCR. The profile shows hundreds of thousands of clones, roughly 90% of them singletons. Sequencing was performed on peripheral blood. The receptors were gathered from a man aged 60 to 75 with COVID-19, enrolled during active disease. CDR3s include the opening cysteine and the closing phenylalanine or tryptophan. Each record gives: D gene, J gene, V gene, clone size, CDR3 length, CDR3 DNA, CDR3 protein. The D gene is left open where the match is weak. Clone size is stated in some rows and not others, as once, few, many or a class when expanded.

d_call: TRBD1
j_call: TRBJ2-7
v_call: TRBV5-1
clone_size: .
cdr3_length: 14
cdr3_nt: TGCGCCAGCAGCTACGGACAGGTCGGCTACGAGCAGTACTTC
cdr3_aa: CASSYGQVGYEQYF

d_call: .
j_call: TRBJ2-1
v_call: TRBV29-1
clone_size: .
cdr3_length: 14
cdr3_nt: TGCAGCGCCAAGCGGCAGGAGGGTTACAATGAGCAGTTCTTC
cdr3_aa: CSAKRQEGYNEQFF

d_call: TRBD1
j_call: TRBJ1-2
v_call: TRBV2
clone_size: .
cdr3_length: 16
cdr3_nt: TGTGCCAGCAGTGAACAGGGGGCTCTCCGTGGGGATGGCTACACCTTC
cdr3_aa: CASSEQGALRGDGYTF

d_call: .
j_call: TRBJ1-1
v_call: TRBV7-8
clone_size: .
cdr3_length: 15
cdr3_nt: TGTGCCAGCAGCCCACGGGGGGCTGGAAACACTGAAGCTTTCTTT
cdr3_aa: CASSPRGAGNTEAFF

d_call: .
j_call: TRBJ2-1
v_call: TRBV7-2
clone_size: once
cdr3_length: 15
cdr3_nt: TGTGCCAGCAGCTCACAGGGTAGCTCCTACAATGAGCAGTTCTTC
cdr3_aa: CASSSQGSSYNEQFF

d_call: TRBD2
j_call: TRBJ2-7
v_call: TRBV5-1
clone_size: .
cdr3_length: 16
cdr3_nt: TGCGCCAGCAGCTTGGTGGGTAGCGGGGAGCCATACGAGCAGTACTTC
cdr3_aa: CASSLVGSGEPYEQYF

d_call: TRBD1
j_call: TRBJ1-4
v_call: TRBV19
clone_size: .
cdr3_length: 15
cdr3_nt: TGTGCCAGTAAAGGGACAGGGGTCACTAATGAAAAACTGTTTTTT
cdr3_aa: CASKGTGVTNEKLFF

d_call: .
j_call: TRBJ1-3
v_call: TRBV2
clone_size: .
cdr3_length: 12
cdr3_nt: TGTGCCAGCAGTGAAGGTAGAAACACCATATATTTT
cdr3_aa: CASSEGRNTIYF

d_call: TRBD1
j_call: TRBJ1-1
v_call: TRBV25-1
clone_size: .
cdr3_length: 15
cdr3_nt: TGTGCCAGCAGTGCAAACAGGGGCGTAAACACTGAAGCTTTCTTT
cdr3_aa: CASSANRGVNTEAFF

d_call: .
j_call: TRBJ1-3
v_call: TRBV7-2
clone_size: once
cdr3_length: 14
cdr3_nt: TGTGCCAGCAGCTTAGGGCCAGGGGGAAACACCATATATTTT
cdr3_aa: CASSLGPGGNTIYF

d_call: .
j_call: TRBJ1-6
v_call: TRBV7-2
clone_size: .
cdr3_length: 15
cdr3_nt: TGTGCCAGCAGCTTAGACGCAGTGTCGAATTCACCCCTCCACTTT
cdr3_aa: CASSLDAVSNSPLHF

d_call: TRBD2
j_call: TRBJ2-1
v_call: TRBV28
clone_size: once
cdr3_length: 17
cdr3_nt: TGTGCCAGCAGTTTATTTACTAGCGGGAGCTCCTACAATGAGCAGTTCTTC
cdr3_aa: CASSLFTSGSSYNEQFF

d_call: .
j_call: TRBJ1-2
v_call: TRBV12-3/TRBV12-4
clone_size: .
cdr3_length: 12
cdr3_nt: TGTGCCACCAGATACGGCGGCTATGGCTACACCTTC
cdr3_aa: CATRYGGYGYTF

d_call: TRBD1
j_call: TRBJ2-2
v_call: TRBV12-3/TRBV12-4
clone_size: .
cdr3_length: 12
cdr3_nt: TGTGCCACCTTCACAGGGGTCGGGGAGCTGTTTTTT
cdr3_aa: CATFTGVGELFF

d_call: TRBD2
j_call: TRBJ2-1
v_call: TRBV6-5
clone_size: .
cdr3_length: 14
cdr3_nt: TGTGCCAGCAGCCCGACGGGGGGTCGTAATGAGCAGTTCTTC
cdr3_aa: CASSPTGGRNEQFF

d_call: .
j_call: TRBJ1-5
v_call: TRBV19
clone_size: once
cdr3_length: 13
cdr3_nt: TGTGCCAGTAGTGTTCACAGGGTTCAGCCCCAGCATTTT
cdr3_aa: CASSVHRVQPQHF

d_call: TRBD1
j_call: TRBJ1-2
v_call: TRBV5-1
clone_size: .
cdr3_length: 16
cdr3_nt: TGCGCCAGCAGCTGGGATTTATTGACAGGGGGCTTTGGCTACACCTTC
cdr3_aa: CASSWDLLTGGFGYTF

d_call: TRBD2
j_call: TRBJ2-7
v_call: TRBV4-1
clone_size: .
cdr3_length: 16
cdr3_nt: TGCGCCAGTCGACTAGCGGTTACACAAAGCTCCTACGAGCAGTACTTC
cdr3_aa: CASRLAVTQSSYEQYF

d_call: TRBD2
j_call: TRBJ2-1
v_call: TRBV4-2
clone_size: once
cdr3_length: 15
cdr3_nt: TGTGCCAGCAGGCTAAGCGGGAACTCCTACAATGAGCAGTTCTTC
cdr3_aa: CASRLSGNSYNEQFF

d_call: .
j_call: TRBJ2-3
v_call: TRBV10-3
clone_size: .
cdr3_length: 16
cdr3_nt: TGTGCCATCAGTGAGTCGGGCGGTTGGGGCGCAGATACGCAGTATTTT
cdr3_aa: CAISESGGWGADTQYF

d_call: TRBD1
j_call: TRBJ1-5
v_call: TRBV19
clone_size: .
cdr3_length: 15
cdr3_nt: TGTGCCAGTAGTACGACAGGGGCGGTGGGTCAGCCCCAGCATTTT
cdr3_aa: CASSTTGAVGQPQHF

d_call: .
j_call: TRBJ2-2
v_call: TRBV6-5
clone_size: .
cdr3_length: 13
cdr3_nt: TGTGCCAGCAGTTATTCAGGATCCGGGGAGCTGTTTTTT
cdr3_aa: CASSYSGSGELFF

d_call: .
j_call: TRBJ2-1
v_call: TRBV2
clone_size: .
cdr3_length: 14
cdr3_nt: TGTGCCAGCAGTGTTACCCTAAATTACAATGAGCAGTTCTTC
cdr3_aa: CASSVTLNYNEQFF

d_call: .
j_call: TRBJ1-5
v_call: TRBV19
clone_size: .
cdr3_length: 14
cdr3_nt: TGTGCCAGTATCGGTTTCAGGTTTGGGCAGCCCCAGCATTTT
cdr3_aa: CASIGFRFGQPQHF

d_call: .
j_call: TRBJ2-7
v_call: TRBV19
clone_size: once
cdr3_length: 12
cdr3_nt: TGTGCCAGTAGTTTGCAGATTGGCGAGCAGTACTTC
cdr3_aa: CASSLQIGEQYF

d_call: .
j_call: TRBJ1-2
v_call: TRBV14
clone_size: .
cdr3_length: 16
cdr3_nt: TGTGCCAGCAGCCCGCGACAGGAAACTAGTCACTATGGCTACACCTTC
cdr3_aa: CASSPRQETSHYGYTF

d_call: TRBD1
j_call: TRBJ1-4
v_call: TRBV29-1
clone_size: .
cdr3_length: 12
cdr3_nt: TGCAGCGCTGGACAGGCTGGTGAAAAACTGTTTTTT
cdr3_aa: CSAGQAGEKLFF

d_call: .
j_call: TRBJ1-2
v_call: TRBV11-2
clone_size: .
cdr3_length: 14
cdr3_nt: TGTGCCAGCAGCCTCTCCGGGACACCTTATGGCTACACCTTC
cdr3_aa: CASSLSGTPYGYTF

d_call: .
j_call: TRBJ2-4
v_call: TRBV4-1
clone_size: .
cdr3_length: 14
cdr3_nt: TGCGCCAGCAGCCAAGAAGATAGGGAGGACATTCAGTACTTC
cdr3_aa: CASSQEDREDIQYF

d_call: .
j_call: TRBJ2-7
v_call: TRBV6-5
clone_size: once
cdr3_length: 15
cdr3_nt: TGTGCCAGCAGGGAGGGGCCGGAGAAGGTTTACGAGCAGTACTTC
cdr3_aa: CASREGPEKVYEQYF

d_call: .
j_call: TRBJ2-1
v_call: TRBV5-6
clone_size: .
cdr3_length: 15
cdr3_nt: TGTGCCAGCAGCTTGGGTCTAGCCGGATACAATGAGCAGTTCTTC
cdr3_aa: CASSLGLAGYNEQFF

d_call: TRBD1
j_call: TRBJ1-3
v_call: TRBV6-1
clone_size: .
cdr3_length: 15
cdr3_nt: TGTGCCAGCACCACAACAGGGGGCTCTGGAAACACCATATATTTT
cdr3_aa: CASTTTGGSGNTIYF

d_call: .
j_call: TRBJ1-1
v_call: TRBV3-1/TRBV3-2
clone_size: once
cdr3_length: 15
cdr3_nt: TGTGCCAGCAGCCAAGAGGGGAGTCTGAACACTGAAGCTTTCTTT
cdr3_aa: CASSQEGSLNTEAFF

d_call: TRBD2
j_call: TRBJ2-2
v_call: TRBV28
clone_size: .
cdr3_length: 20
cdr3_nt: TGTGCCAGCAGTTTATCCAAGACTAGGCTAGCGGGAGTTAGGGCCGGGGAGCTGTTTTTT
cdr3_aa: CASSLSKTRLAGVRAGELFF

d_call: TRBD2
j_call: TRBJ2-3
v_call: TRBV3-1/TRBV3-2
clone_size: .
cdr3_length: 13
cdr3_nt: TGTGCCAGCAGCCCTCGGCGGGGGGATACGCAGTATTTT
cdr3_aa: CASSPRRGDTQYF

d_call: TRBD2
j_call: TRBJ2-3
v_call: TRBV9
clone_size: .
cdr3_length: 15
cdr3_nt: TGTGCCAGCAGCTGGGGGACTAGCGCAACAGATACGCAGTATTTT
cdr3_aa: CASSWGTSATDTQYF

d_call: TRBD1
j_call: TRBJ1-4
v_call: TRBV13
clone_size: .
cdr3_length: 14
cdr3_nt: TGTGCCAGCAGCTACAGGGGGCAGGGAGAAAAACTGTTTTTT
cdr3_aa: CASSYRGQGEKLFF

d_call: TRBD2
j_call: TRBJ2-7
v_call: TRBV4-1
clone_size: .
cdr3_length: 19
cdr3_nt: TGCGCCAGCAGCCAAGTCGATGCCCTTGGCGGGGGGGCACGTTACGAGCAGTACTTC
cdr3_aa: CASSQVDALGGGARYEQYF

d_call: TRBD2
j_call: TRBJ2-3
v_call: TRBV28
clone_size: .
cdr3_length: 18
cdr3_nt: TGTGCCAGCAGTCCGAACGTGGTGAGCGGGAGACGGACAGATACGCAGTATTTT
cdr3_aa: CASSPNVVSGRRTDTQYF

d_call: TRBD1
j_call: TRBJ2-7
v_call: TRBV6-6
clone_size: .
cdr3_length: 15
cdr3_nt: TGTGCCAGCAGTTACGGGGACAGGTTAACCTACGAGCAGTACTTC
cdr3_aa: CASSYGDRLTYEQYF

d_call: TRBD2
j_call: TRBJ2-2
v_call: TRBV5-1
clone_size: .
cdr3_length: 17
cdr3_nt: TGCGCCAGCAGCCCTGGGACTAGCGGGGGGCGGCCCGGGGAGCTGTTTTTT
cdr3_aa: CASSPGTSGGRPGELFF

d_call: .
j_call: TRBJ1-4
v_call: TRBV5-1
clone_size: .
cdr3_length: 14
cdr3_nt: TGCGCCAGCAGCCCAGACCCGGGCGGGGAAAAACTGTTTTTT
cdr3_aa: CASSPDPGGEKLFF

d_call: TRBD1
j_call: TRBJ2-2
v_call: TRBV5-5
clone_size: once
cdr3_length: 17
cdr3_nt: TGTGCCAGCAGCCAGGGGACAGGGGGCGCGAATATCGGGGAGCTGTTTTTT
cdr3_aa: CASSQGTGGANIGELFF

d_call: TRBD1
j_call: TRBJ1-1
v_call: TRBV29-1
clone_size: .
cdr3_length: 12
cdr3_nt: TGCAGCGTGGACAGGGGGAACACTGAAGCTTTCTTT
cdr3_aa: CSVDRGNTEAFF

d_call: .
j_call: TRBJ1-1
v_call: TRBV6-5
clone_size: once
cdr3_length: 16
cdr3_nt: TGTGCCAGCAGTTACGGGTCGGAGACTTTGAACACTGAAGCTTTCTTT
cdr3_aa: CASSYGSETLNTEAFF

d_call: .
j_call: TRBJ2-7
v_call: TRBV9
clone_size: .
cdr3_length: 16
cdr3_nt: TGTGCCAGCAGCGTAGCTCCCGGAGGGGGCGTAAACGAGCAGTACTTC
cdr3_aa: CASSVAPGGGVNEQYF

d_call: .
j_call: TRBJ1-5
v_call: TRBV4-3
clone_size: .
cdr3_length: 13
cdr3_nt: TGCGCCAGCAGCCAAGTGGCGGGCACACCCCAGCATTTT
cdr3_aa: CASSQVAGTPQHF